This T cell receptor (beta chain) is from a study of T-cell reconstitution after alpha-beta-depleted transplantation in children. Whole-study findings and limits: After transplant, at about two months, alpha-beta T cells were reportedly derived from several hundred expanded graft clones. Some patients showed high day-60 TCRbeta diversity, which derived from surviving recipient T cells and thymic progenitors. Once a year had passed after transplant, T-cell counts and diversity came mostly from newly produced T cells.

The TCRbeta library was prepared with unique molecular identifiers. TCRdb fed the PCR reads into MiXCR, producing one record per CDR3 protein. This table holds some 600,000 distinct CDR3 sequences, around 13% found once. This clonotype appeared a few times. Antigen specificity is unknown. Specimen: PBMCs, mostly from graft donor cells, collected 360 days after TCRalphabeta/CD19-depleted stem cell transplant. The clonotype originates from a male patient under 18 who had a stem cell transplant for acute myeloid leukemia, so the T cells may come from the graft donor.

CDR3 region: CASSPKDRLTHNEQFF. The CDR3 DNA follows: TGCGCCAGCAGTCCAAAGGACAGGCTCACTCACAATGAGCAGTTCTTC. The chain is built from TRBV4-3 and TRBJ2-1; 7 positions agree with TRBD1. The length of the CDR3 is 16 residues. Germline V lookup: CDR1 LGHNA, CDR2 YSLEER. The V gene end was trimmed by 6 bases and the J gene end by 5 bases; junction bases not matched to a gene: 13.